The 30 T cell receptor beta chains reported below all come from one sample, sequenced in a study of CD8 T cells in Susac syndrome. Random-hexamer reverse transcription was applied to roughly 0.5 to 1 ug RNA. One entry per CDR3 protein, called by TCRdb with MiXCR from the immunoSEQ multiplex PCR reads. The data contain about 130,000 distinct CDR3 sequences, roughly 94% of them singletons. Sequencing was carried out using CD4+ T cells from PBMCs. These receptors were collected from a human donor with multiple sclerosis.

The chain has TRBV7-3 and TRBJ2-3; D is possibly TRBD2 (6 bases). There are 13 residues in the CDR3. CDR1 and CDR2 from the germline V gene are SGHTA and FQGTGA. Trimming removed 5 bases from V and 6 bases from J, with 12 bases in between. The CDR3 DNA reads TGTGCCAGCAGCGGGACTCTGGGGGATACGCAGTATTTT. Translating it yields CASSGTLGDTQYF.

The chain employs TRBV5-1 and TRBJ2-5; 8 bases match TRBD1. The V gene end was trimmed by 4 bases and the J gene end by 5 bases; junction bases not matched to a gene: 7. The germline V gene has CDR1 SGHRS and CDR2 YFSETQ. The CDR3 sequence is 14 residues long. CDR3 coding DNA: TGCGCCAGCAGCGGTCACAGGGGGTTGGAGACCCAGTACTTC. Protein: CASSGHRGLETQYF.

Here the CDR3 DNA reads TGTGCCAGTAGTATAACCGGGGTAGATACGCAGTATTTT. This sequence encodes CASSITGVDTQYF. The V gene is TRBV19, the J gene TRBJ2-3; tentative D call: TRBD2 (5 bases). The CDR3 has 13 amino acids. Germline values: CDR1 LNHDA, CDR2 SQIVND (reference sequence). With 2 bases removed from V and 5 bases from J, the gap between germline ends came to 8 bases.

The chain joins TRBV7-2 to TRBJ1-4; D unresolved. CDR3 size: 12 residues. Trimming left V 5 bases short and J 8 bases short, with 9 bases between. Germline lookup yields CDR1 SGHTA and CDR2 FQGNSA. In DNA form, the CDR3 reads TGTGCCAGCAGCCCCCCGAGGGAAAAACTGTTTTTT. It encodes CASSPPREKLFF. Full variable domain (rest looked up from reference TRBV7-2 and TRBJ1-4): GAGVSQSPSNKVTEKGKDVELRCDPISGHTALYWYRQSLGQGLEFLIYFQGNSAPDKSGLPSDRFSAERTGGSVSTLTIQRTQQEDSAVYLCASSPPREKLFFGSGTQLSVL.

The J gene is TRBJ2-5, the V gene TRBV6-2 or TRBV6-3; D ambiguous. The CDR3 contains 12 residues. CDR1 and CDR2 (germline): MNHEY, SVGEGT. Deletions cut 7 bases from V and 2 bases from J, with 8 bases between. The CDR3 coding sequence is TGTGCCAGCACCTCAGTTCAAGAGACCCAGTACTTC. It yields the protein CASTSVQETQYF.

This chain connects TRBV6-5 to TRBJ1-1, with a tentative D call TRBD1 (5 bases). CDR1 is MNHEY, CDR2 SVGAGI, per germline. V lost 7 bases to trimming and J lost 2 bases, with 8 bases between them. The CDR3 has 12 amino acids. The CDR3 DNA reads as TGTGCCAGCATAGGACAAAACACTGAAGCTTTCTTT. This codes for CASIGQNTEAFF.

The gene calls are TRBV12-3 or TRBV12-4 and TRBJ1-1; D ambiguous. CDR3 length equals 12 residues. V lost 2 bases and J lost 6, with 7 bases in between. The CDR3 loop is CASSLMTAEAFF. CDR3 sequence (DNA): TGTGCCAGCAGTTTAATGACGGCTGAAGCTTTCTTT.

This chain uses TRBV7-2 with TRBJ2-5; 7 bases match TRBD1. This CDR3 has 14 residues. J gave up 2 bases and V 5 bases, and 5 bases lay outside the gene matches. Germline-derived CDR1 and CDR2 are SGHTA and FQGNSA. The chain's CDR3 is CASSPGQRQETQYF. The DNA for the CDR3 is TGTGCCAGCAGCCCGGGACAGAGACAAGAGACCCAGTACTTC.

This chain connects TRBV12-3 or TRBV12-4 to TRBJ1-1, with no clear D. There are 13 residues in the CDR3. Trimming shortened V by 6 bases and J by 1 base, and 9 bases separated the two germline ends. The CDR3 region is CASSRQWNTEAFF. CDR3 DNA sequence: TGTGCCAGCAGCCGTCAGTGGAACACTGAAGCTTTCTTT.

This chain links TRBV30 with TRBJ1-5; 11 bases fit TRBD1. V shed 2 bases, J shed 5 bases, and the junction held 5 bases outside the gene matches. Germline CDR1 reads GTSNPN; CDR2 reads SVGIG (reference sequence). The CDR3 contains 15 residues. CDR3: CAWSMRTGGYQPQHF. Here the CDR3 DNA reads TGTGCCTGGAGTATGAGGACAGGGGGCTATCAGCCCCAGCATTTT.

V gene TRBV5-4 combines with J gene TRBJ2-5; 14 bases are shared with TRBD2. There are 15 residues in the CDR3. Germline assignment: CDR1 SGHNT and CDR2 YYREEE (reference sequence). The trim removed 7 bases at V and 4 bases at J, leaving 6 bases unmatched. The CDR3 protein is CASRGLAGGTETQYF. The CDR3 bases are TGTGCCAGCCGCGGACTAGCGGGAGGCACAGAGACCCAGTACTTC.

The rearrangement links TRBV30 to TRBJ1-1, with a possible D match to TRBD1 (6 bases). The V and J ends lost 2 bases and 3 bases respectively, with 10 bases between them. Germline values: CDR1 GTSNPN, CDR2 SVGIG (reference sequence). The CDR3 totals 13 residues. CDR3 bases: TGTGCCTGGAGTCCTGGACAGTACACTGAAGCTTTCTTT. It translates to CAWSPGQYTEAFF.

This chain uses TRBV6-6 with TRBJ1-2; D not resolved. V lost 6 bases to trimming and J lost 6 bases, with 17 bases between them. This CDR3 contains 14 residues. Germline assignment: CDR1 MNHNY and CDR2 SVGAGI (reference sequence). The CDR3 coding sequence is TGTGCCAGCAGGCCTTTTACTCCTGGGGATGGCTACACCTTC. The encoded protein is CASRPFTPGDGYTF.

This chain links TRBV4-3 with TRBJ1-1, with TRBD1 as a possible D gene (5 bases). In germline, CDR1 is LGHNA, CDR2 YSLEER. The CDR3 contains 13 residues. The ends were cut back, 5 bases at V and 6 bases at J, with 13 bases in the middle. CDR3 region: CASSRVRGAEAFF. The CDR3 DNA follows: TGCGCCAGCAGCAGGGTACGGGGCGCTGAAGCTTTCTTT.

This rearrangement joins TRBV25-1 to TRBJ2-5; D is unclear. The CDR3 is made up of 11 amino acids. Per germline, CDR1 MGHDK and CDR2 SYGVNS. The V and J ends lost 1 base and 8 bases respectively, with 5 bases between them. The CDR3 reads CASSELETQYF. CDR3 sequence (DNA): TGTGCCAGCAGTGAATTGGAAACCCAGTACTTC.

The chain couples TRBV6-2 or TRBV6-3 to TRBJ2-7; 11 bases align to TRBD2. J was trimmed by 3 bases and V by 6 bases; bases with no gene match: 7. CDR1 is MNHEY, CDR2 SVGEGT, per germline. This CDR3 has 15 residues. The CDR3 is CASRHPGLAVYEQYF. The CDR3 coding sequence is TGTGCCAGCAGACACCCGGGACTAGCGGTCTACGAGCAGTACTTC.

This chain uses TRBV5-1 with TRBJ2-3; D unresolved. The CDR3 is 13 residues long. Germline loops: CDR1 SGHRS, CDR2 YFSETQ. Between the trimmed V and J ends, which lost 0 bases and 10 bases, there was a span of 12 bases. In DNA form, the CDR3 reads TGCGCCAGCAGCTTGGTAGAGCTCGGGTCGCAGTATTTT. This codes for CASSLVELGSQYF.

The chain couples TRBV30 to TRBJ1-2, with D tentatively TRBD1 (5 bases). V lost 3 bases to trimming and J lost 8 bases, with 22 bases between them. CDR1 and CDR2 from the germline V gene are GTSNPN and SVGIG (reference sequence). The CDR3 is 15 amino acids. The CDR3 reads CAWRGPGTGTGGYTF. The CDR3 region has the DNA TGTGCCTGGAGAGGCCCGGGTACCGGGACGGGAGGCTACACCTTC.

V usage is TRBV3-1 and J usage is TRBJ2-7; 11 nucleotides align to TRBD1. J was trimmed by 2 bases and V by 1 base; bases with no gene match: 10. The V gene's germline CDR1 is LGHDT and CDR2 YNNKEL (reference sequence). The CDR3 runs to 18 residues. The CDR3 coding sequence is TGTGCCAGCAGCCAAGGGACAGGGGGCCTTGCGGAGGCCTACGAGCAGTACTTC. Translated: CASSQGTGGLAEAYEQYF.

This chain connects TRBV20-1 to TRBJ2-4; D is perhaps TRBD2 (5 bases). In germline, CDR1 is DFQATT, CDR2 SNEGSKA (reference sequence). The CDR3 totals 15 residues. V was pared by 6 bases and J by 1 base, with 16 bases between. As DNA, the CDR3 is TGCAGTGCAGGCCCCCTAGCCGGTGCCAAAAACATTCAGTACTTC. It codes for CSAGPLAGAKNIQYF.

The V and J genes are TRBV12-3 or TRBV12-4 and TRBJ1-1; no clear D gene. With 3 bases removed from V and 1 base from J, the gap between germline ends came to 6 bases. The CDR3 contains 13 residues. The CDR3, as DNA: TGTGCCAGCAGTTTCTGGCAGAACACTGAAGCTTTCTTT. Its translation is CASSFWQNTEAFF.

Concerning this clonotype itself: A read error may produce the germline difference seen at one junction end. This sequence joins TRBV5-1 and TRBJ2-7; D uncertain. This CDR3 contains 11 residues. Per the germline V gene, CDR1 is SGHRS and CDR2 is YFSETQ. In DNA form, the CDR3 reads TGCACCAGCAGCACGTTCTACGAGCAGTACTTC. Amino acids: CTSSTFYEQYF.

CDR3 bases: TGTGCCAGCAGTTACCTAGCGGGAGCCCCCGGGGAGCTGTTTTTT. It yields the protein CASSYLAGAPGELFF. This chain uses TRBV6-5 with TRBJ2-2, with 10 nucleotides matching TRBD2. V was pared by 2 bases and J by 6 bases, with 3 bases of the junction left unmatched. The V gene's germline CDR1 is MNHEY and CDR2 SVGAGI. This CDR3 has 15 amino acids.

The J gene is TRBJ1-3, the V gene TRBV19; D perhaps matches TRBD1 (5 bases). CDR1 and CDR2 from the germline V gene are LNHDA and SQIVND (reference sequence). Between the trimmed V and J ends, which lost 4 bases and 5 bases, there was a span of 18 bases. This CDR3 region has 16 residues. CDR3 nucleotide sequence: TGTGCCAGTAGTACCTTCCTAGGGACGGCCAGAAACACCATATATTTT. The encoded protein is CASSTFLGTARNTIYF.

The chain combines TRBV5-1 with TRBJ1-1; TRBD1 matches 7 bases. The CDR3 contains 15 residues. The ends lost 3 bases at V and 4 bases at J; junction bases unmatched: 9. Per germline, CDR1 SGHRS and CDR2 YFSETQ. The CDR3 bases are TGCGCCAGCAGCTCCCGGACAGGTGAGACCACTGAAGCTTTCTTT. This encodes CASSSRTGETTEAFF.

This chain joins TRBV7-2 and TRBJ1-2; D is ambiguous. The length of the CDR3 is 14 residues. From germline, CDR1 is SGHTA and CDR2 FQGNSA. The V and J ends lost 2 bases and 5 bases respectively, with 12 bases between them. The CDR3 nucleotides are TGTGCCAGCAGCTTAACTCGGGGAACTTATGGCTACACCTTC. It yields the protein CASSLTRGTYGYTF.

This chain links TRBV5-4 with TRBJ2-7, with 9 bases identical to TRBD1. The trim removed 3 bases at V and 1 base at J, leaving 2 bases unmatched. Looked up from germline, CDR1 is SGHNT and CDR2 is YYREEE (reference sequence). This CDR3 has 14 residues. DNA of the CDR3: TGTGCCAGCAGCTCGGGACAGGGTTCCTACGAGCAGTACTTC. The encoded protein is CASSSGQGSYEQYF.

This chain links TRBV20-1 with TRBJ1-2, with 7 nucleotides matching TRBD1. V shed 6 bases and J 4 bases; nucleotides not matched to a gene: 8. Germline V lookup: CDR1 DFQATT, CDR2 SNEGSKA (reference sequence). The CDR3 is 13 residues long. CDR3 amino acids: CSATRDRFYGYTF. The DNA for the CDR3 is TGCAGTGCGACTCGGGACAGATTCTATGGCTACACCTTC.

The V call is TRBV18, the J call TRBJ1-1; 7 bases map to TRBD1. The CDR3 length is 15 residues. Trimming cost V 3 bases and J 1 base; bases outside gene matches: 5. Germline CDR1 KGHSH, CDR2 LQKENI. CDR3 sequence: CASSPADRWNTEAFF. The CDR3 DNA follows: TGTGCCAGCTCACCTGCGGACAGGTGGAACACTGAAGCTTTCTTT. Full variable domain (rest looked up from reference TRBV18 and TRBJ1-1): NAGVMQNPRHLVRRRGQEARLRCSPMKGHSHVYWYRQLPEEGLKFMVYLQKENIIDESGMPKERFSAEFPKEGPSILRIQQVVRGDSAAYFCASSPADRWNTEAFFGQGTRLTVV.

This chain uses TRBV30 with TRBJ2-2, with no clear D. The CDR3 runs to 11 residues. Germline-derived CDR1 and CDR2 are GTSNPN and SVGIG (reference sequence). V was trimmed by 0 bases and J by 6 bases, leaving 2 bases between them. Here the CDR3 reads CAWSVAGELFF. CDR3 nucleotides: TGTGCCTGGAGTGTAGCCGGGGAGCTGTTTTTT.